Sequencing of this T cell receptor (beta chain) was carried out in a study of blood T cell repertoires in COVID-19. Profiled with immunoSEQ multiplex PCR; TCRdb holds only in-frame clones, not every one. The table includes roughly 350,000 clones, about 85% detected once. V was clipped by 0 bases and J by 7 bases, with 13 bases between them. The CDR3 has 16 amino acids. Germline lookup yields CDR1 MNHEY and CDR2 SMNVEV (reference sequence). The specimen was peripheral blood. The sequence derives from a woman aged 18-29 years with acute or convalescent COVID-19. The chain carries TRBV27 and TRBJ1-6; D unresolved. The CDR3 sequence: CASSLSWAGYNSPLHF. The CDR3 DNA sequence: TGTGCCAGCAGTTTATCGTGGGCGGGTTACAATTCACCCCTCCACTTT.